This T cell receptor (beta chain) was identified during a study of blood T cell repertoires in COVID-19. Study-wide context: In each case, the material was cDNA or gDNA derived from T cells, B-cell-depleted T cells, or PBMCs.

From germline, CDR1 is SQVTM and CDR2 ANQGSEA. V gave up 4 bases and J gave up 1 base; unmatched junction bases: 5. The CDR3 runs 14 residues. TCRdb's copy holds only in-frame clones and misses some; the assay was immunoSEQ multiplex PCR. The table lists hundreds of thousands of clones, roughly 90% of them singletons, with approximately 8.8% in the top ten. The V and J genes are TRBV29-1 and TRBJ1-2, with 8 bases that match TRBD1. Specimen: PBMCs or T cells enriched from blood (not recorded which). This receptor was identified in a middle-aged woman who had recovered from COVID-19. The DNA for the CDR3 is TGCAGCGTTGCCCGACAGGGGAATAACTATGGCTACACCTTC. Protein: CSVARQGNNYGYTF.